This T cell receptor (beta chain) derives from a study of shared clonotypes between healthy human individuals. Sequencing was at deep level. Only in-frame clones appear in the TCRdb table, and some are missing; sequencing was by immunoSEQ multiplex PCR. Here the sample spans approximately 2,000,000 clones, 85% to 95% being singletons. This CDR3 comprises 15 residues. Germline lookup yields CDR1 SGHTA and CDR2 FQGTGA. V lost 4 bases, J lost 7 bases, and 11 bases stayed unmatched. This clonotype originated in a man younger than 30 in good health. Some clones in this sample may be carry-over from other donors' samples. Sequenced sample: naive CD4+ T cells from PBMCs. The subset is: CD45RA+ positively selected. The rearrangement links TRBV7-3 to TRBJ1-2, with 8 positions matching TRBD1. The CDR3 here is CASSSLAGTGSGYTF. The CDR3 DNA is TGTGCCAGCAGCTCGTTAGCGGGGACAGGCTCTGGCTACACCTTC.